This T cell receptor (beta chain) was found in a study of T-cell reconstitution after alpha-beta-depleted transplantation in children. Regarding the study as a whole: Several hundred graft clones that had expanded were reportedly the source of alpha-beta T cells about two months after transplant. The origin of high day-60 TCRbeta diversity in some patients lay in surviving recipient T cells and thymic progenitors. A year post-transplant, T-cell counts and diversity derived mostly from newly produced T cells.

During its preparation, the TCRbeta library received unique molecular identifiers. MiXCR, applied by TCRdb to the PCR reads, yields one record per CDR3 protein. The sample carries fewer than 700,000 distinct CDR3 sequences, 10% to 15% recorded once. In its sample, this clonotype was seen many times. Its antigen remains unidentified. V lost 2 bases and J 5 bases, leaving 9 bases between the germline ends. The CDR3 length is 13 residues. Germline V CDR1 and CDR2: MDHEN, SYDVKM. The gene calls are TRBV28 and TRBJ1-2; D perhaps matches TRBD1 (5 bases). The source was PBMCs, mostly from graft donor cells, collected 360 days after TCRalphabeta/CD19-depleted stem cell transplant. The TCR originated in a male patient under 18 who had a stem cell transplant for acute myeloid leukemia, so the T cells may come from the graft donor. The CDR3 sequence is CASSLGGSYGYTF. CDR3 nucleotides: TGTGCCAGCAGTTTAGGGGGTTCGTATGGCTACACCTTC.